A single sample is the source of the 12 T cell receptor beta chains below, sequenced in a study of blood T cell repertoires in COVID-19. Assay: immunoSEQ multiplex PCR; the TCRdb copy retains only in-frame clones and omits some. The profile shows 160,000 or so clones, 85% to 90% of them singletons. The sample consisted of peripheral blood. All receptors come from a woman in her thirties or forties with acute or convalescent COVID-19.

This clone was detected only a few times. CDR3 region: CASTTPEGAYEQYF. CDR3 nucleotides: TGTGCCAGCACCACACCGGAGGGAGCCTACGAGCAGTACTTC. This chain joins TRBV7-9 and TRBJ2-7, with a tentative D call TRBD2 (6 bases). Trimming removed 7 bases at V and 2 bases at J, with 15 bases between. Germline values: CDR1 SEHNR, CDR2 FQNEAQ (reference sequence). The CDR3 has 14 amino acids.

The genes are TRBV3-1 (or the pseudogene TRBV3-2) and TRBJ2-2; 7 bases line up with TRBD2. Germline assignment: CDR1 LGHDT and CDR2 YNNKEL (reference sequence). Germline trimming cut 1 base from V and 7 bases from J; bases unmatched to any gene: 6. CDR3 length: 15 residues. The CDR3 here is CASSQGWRGSGELFF. The CDR3 nucleotides read TGTGCCAGCAGCCAAGGGTGGCGGGGGAGCGGGGAGCTGTTTTTT.

J is TRBJ1-2 and V is TRBV10-3; D uncertain. The germline V gene encodes CDR1 ENHRY and CDR2 SYGVKD. The V end was cut by 8 bases, the J end by 4 bases, with 20 bases between. The CDR3 is made up of 15 amino acids. The CDR3 region is CAIGQLESPSYGYTF. The CDR3 coding sequence is TGTGCCATCGGCCAGCTAGAATCCCCGTCCTATGGCTACACCTTC.

This sequence joins TRBV12-3 or TRBV12-4 and TRBJ2-1; 9 nucleotides match TRBD2. CDR3 length: 13 amino acids. Trimming cost V 8 bases and J 9 bases; bases outside gene matches: 8. CDR3 sequence (DNA): TGTGCCAGCCGGTTAGCGGGAGAGGGTGAGCAGTTCTTC. Translated, it gives CASRLAGEGEQFF.

The genes are TRBV18 and TRBJ1-6; 12 nucleotides match TRBD1. This CDR3 is 14 amino acids long. J was trimmed by 7 bases and V by 6 bases; bases with no gene match: 1. The germline V gene encodes CDR1 KGHSH and CDR2 LQKENI. Written as DNA, the CDR3 is TGTGCCAGCTCGGGACAGGGGGCAAATTCACCCCTCCACTTT. This gives the protein CASSGQGANSPLHF.

The CDR3 DNA reads TGCGCCAGCAGCTTGGCCGGAGGGAACTATGGCTACACCTTC. This translates into CASSLAGGNYGYTF. This chain joins TRBV5-1 and TRBJ1-2; the D is unclear. The ends were cut back, 0 bases at V and 2 bases at J, with 8 bases in the middle. CDR3 length: 14 amino acids. CDR1 SGHRS and CDR2 YFSETQ come from the germline V gene.

The V gene is TRBV4-1, the J gene TRBJ2-1; tentatively, D is TRBD2 (6 bases). Trimming took off 0 bases at V and 2 bases at J, with 14 bases between the two ends. The germline gives CDR1 MGHRA, CDR2 YSYEKL. The CDR3 has 17 residues. The CDR3 DNA follows: TGCGCCAGCAGCCAAGATGGTAAGGGGAGGACCTACAATGAGCAGTTCTTC. The encoded protein is CASSQDGKGRTYNEQFF.

The chain is built from TRBV11-1 and TRBJ1-2; D is uncertain. The CDR3 is 12 residues long. The ends were cut back, 1 base at V and 6 bases at J, with 6 bases in the middle. In germline, CDR1 is SGHAT, CDR2 FQDESV (reference sequence). As DNA, the CDR3 is TGTGCCAGCAGCTTAGGAAGAGATGGCTACACCTTC. Translating it yields CASSLGRDGYTF.

CDR3 bases: TGTGCCAGCAGCCAAGCCGCTGCGCGTGAGCAGTACTTC. It translates to CASSQAAAREQYF. The chain uses TRBV3-1 (or the pseudogene TRBV3-2) and TRBJ2-7; unclear D gene. Germline-derived CDR1 and CDR2 are LGHDT and YNNKEL (reference sequence). CDR3 length: 13 amino acids. V gave up 1 base and J gave up 7 bases, with 11 bases separating them.

The chain has TRBV29-1 and TRBJ1-2; TRBD1 aligns across 9 bases. Trimming at V came to 3 bases and at J to 3 bases, leaving 5 bases not matched to a gene. The CDR3 has 14 amino acids. Germline V CDR1 and CDR2: SQVTM, ANQGSEA. As DNA, the CDR3 is TGCAGCGTTGATCCGGGACAGGGTGACTATGGCTACACCTTC. It is translated as CSVDPGQGDYGYTF.

The V gene is TRBV6-5, the J gene TRBJ2-7, with 10 positions matching TRBD2. Germline V lookup: CDR1 MNHEY, CDR2 SVGAGI. The CDR3 is made up of 15 amino acids. Trimming took 2 bases from V and 4 from J; bases not matched to a gene: 5. CDR3 nucleotides: TGTGCCAGCAGTTACACGGGACTAGCGCAGTACGAGCAGTACTTC. It is translated as CASSYTGLAQYEQYF.

This chain connects TRBV12-3 or TRBV12-4 to TRBJ2-7; D is unclear. This CDR3 contains 11 residues. Trimming removed 6 bases from V and 5 bases from J, with 8 bases in between. The CDR3 reads CASSYVDEQYF. The CDR3, as DNA: TGTGCCAGCAGCTATGTCGACGAGCAGTACTTC.